This TCR beta chain was captured by sequencing in a study of neurological immune-mediated disorders. Time point indicated: longitudinal time-point 3. Source material was 2 million unsorted PBMCs, stored at -80 °C in RNAlater. This CDR3 is 14 amino acids long. V dropped 3 bases and J dropped 2; count of bases not matched to a gene: 1. The method for making cDNA was 5'RACE, and it used 10-nucleotide random UMIs. Each CDR3 protein is one row after TCRdb ran MiXCR on the 5' RACE reads. The sample has roughly 50,000 distinct CDR3 sequences, 12% seen once; the top ten hold around 8.8%. This clonotype was seen at least ten times. Antigen: not known. Study-wide points: Falling below healthy controls, multiple sclerosis showed the least TCR clonal expansion, while HTLV-1-associated myelopathy showed the most. The absence of shared CDR3 amino acid sequences among expanded clones across subjects suggests private repertoires in all groups.

The chain uses TRBV12-3 or TRBV12-4 and TRBJ2-4; TRBD2 matches at 7 bases. The receptor comes from a male donor with HTLV-1-associated myelopathy (HAM/TSP). The sequencing sample was made of PBMCs. The CDR3: CASSFGGTKNIQYF. In nucleotides, the CDR3 is TGTGCCAGCAGTTTCGGGGGGACCAAAAACATTCAGTACTTC.